Following are 19 T cell receptor beta chains from one sample sequenced in a study of cytomegalovirus exposure and HLA in healthy donors. Primers: 60 Vbeta forward and 13 Jbeta reverse. Assay used: immunoSEQ multiplex PCR; TCRdb lists only in-frame clones, some missing. The table lists 110,000 to 150,000 clones, around 84% of them singletons. Sequenced sample: PBMCs. Receptors were obtained from a boy between 2 and 15 years old in good health and CMV-seronegative.

CDR3 residues: CASGFGTPYEQYF. The CDR3 bases are TGTGCCAGCGGTTTCGGGACACCCTACGAGCAGTACTTC. V and J are TRBV7-3 and TRBJ2-7, with D possibly matching TRBD1 (6 bases). Germline-derived CDR1 and CDR2 are SGHTA and FQGTGA. V was trimmed by 8 bases and J by 2 bases, leaving 13 bases between them. The CDR3 loop spans 13 amino acids. Looking up the rest from reference TRBV7-3 and TRBJ2-7 gives the full variable domain: GAGVSQTPSNKVTEKGKYVELRCDPISGHTALYWYRQSLGQGPEFLIYFQGTGAADDSGLPNDRFFAVRPEGSVSTLKIQRTERGDSAVYLCASGFGTPYEQYFGPGTRLTVT.

The genes are TRBV9 and TRBJ2-3, with 7 bases aligning to TRBD1. Germline assignment: CDR1 SGDLS and CDR2 YYNGEE. The CDR3 spans 15 residues. With 3 bases clipped from V and 3 bases from J, the junction kept 7 bases outside the gene matches. Written as DNA, the CDR3 is TGTGCCAGCAGCGCCTCCCCCAGGGGGACAGATACGCAGTATTTT. Translation: CASSASPRGTDTQYF.

This clone was counted between two and nine times. The genes are TRBV27 and TRBJ1-5, with D maybe TRBD1 (5 bases). Trimming removed 2 bases from V and 5 bases from J, with 10 bases in between. The CDR3 has 14 amino acids. Germline V CDR1 and CDR2: MNHEY, SMNVEV (reference sequence). For the CDR3, the DNA is TGTGCCAGCAGTTTAGACAGCGCCTATCAGCCCCAGCATTTT. It is translated as CASSLDSAYQPQHF.

The V call is TRBV9, the J call TRBJ2-6, with D maybe TRBD1 (5 bases). Germline-derived CDR1 and CDR2 are SGDLS and YYNGEE. The CDR3 is 22 residues long. Trimming pared 4 bases from V and 2 bases from J, leaving 31 bases between. The CDR3 reads CASSTYYYVTGERLTGANVLTF. Written as DNA, the CDR3 is TGTGCCAGCAGCACATACTATTACGTAACAGGAGAGAGGCTGACTGGGGCCAACGTCCTGACTTTC. Filled out from reference TRBV9 and TRBJ2-6, the complete variable domain reads DSGVTQTPKHLITATGQRVTLRCSPRSGDLSVYWYQQSLDQGLQFLIQYYNGEERAKGNILERFSAQQFPDLHSELNLSSLELGDSALYFCASSTYYYVTGERLTGANVLTFGAGSRLTVL.

The gene calls are TRBV5-1 and TRBJ2-1; the D is unclear. Germline V CDR1 and CDR2: SGHRS, YFSETQ. V was pared by 0 bases and J by 2 bases, with 12 bases between. The CDR3 covers 16 residues. The CDR3 region is CASSLAAGVTYNEQFF. CDR3 bases: TGCGCCAGCAGCTTGGCCGCAGGCGTTACCTACAATGAGCAGTTCTTC.

The rearrangement joins TRBV6-1 to TRBJ1-6; 7 nucleotides match TRBD1. The germline CDR1 and CDR2 sequences are MNHNS and SASEGT. This CDR3 has 17 amino acids. V shed 4 bases and J 14 bases; nucleotides not matched to a gene: 20. This CDR3 reads CASSALGGDRAALTLHF. As DNA, the CDR3 is TGTGCCAGCAGTGCCCTGGGAGGCGACAGGGCGGCGTTGACCCTCCACTTT.

V and J are TRBV28 and TRBJ1-3; D remains ambiguous. Germline assignment: CDR1 MDHEN and CDR2 SYDVKM. This CDR3 region has 15 residues. V was shortened by 8 bases and J by 0 bases, with 14 bases between the two germline ends. CDR3 sequence (DNA): TGTGCCAGCCACGATCTGGCTCACTCTGGAAACACCATATATTTT. As protein: CASHDLAHSGNTIYF. Supplemented by reference TRBV28 and TRBJ1-3, the full variable domain reads DVKVTQSSRYLVKRTGEKVFLECVQDMDHENMFWYRQDPGLGLRLIYFSYDVKMKEKGDIPEGYSVSREKKERFSLILESASTNQTSMYLCASHDLAHSGNTIYFGEGSWLTVV.

The chain joins TRBV4-1 to TRBJ1-5; no reliable D call. Germline V lookup: CDR1 MGHRA, CDR2 YSYEKL. This CDR3 region has 14 residues. The germline V and J ends were trimmed by 0 bases and 11 bases, with 14 bases remaining between them. CDR3 loop: CASSQEPPDGSQHF. Written as DNA, the CDR3 is TGCGCCAGCAGCCAAGAGCCCCCTGACGGGTCCCAGCATTTT.

The chain has TRBV6-1 and TRBJ1-1, with D possibly matching TRBD1 (6 bases). Germline V CDR1 and CDR2: MNHNS, SASEGT. V lost 9 bases and J lost 0, with 11 bases in between. This CDR3 spans 13 amino acids. The CDR3, as DNA: TGTGCCAGTCAAACAGGGATGAACACTGAAGCTTTCTTT. It translates to CASQTGMNTEAFF.

The CDR3 nucleotides are TGTGCCAGCAGCTTAACGGGGACTGGAAACACCATATATTTT. It translates to CASSLTGTGNTIYF. The rearrangement links TRBV11-2 to TRBJ1-3; D is uncertain. V lost 2 bases and J 2 bases, leaving 7 bases between the germline ends. Germline CDR1 and CDR2: SGHAT and FQNNGV. The CDR3 extends over 14 amino acids.

The chain recombines TRBV28 with TRBJ1-1, with D perhaps matching TRBD1 (5 bases). Germline V lookup: CDR1 MDHEN, CDR2 SYDVKM. This CDR3 is built from 14 residues. V was shortened by 1 base and J by 4 bases, with 10 bases between the two germline ends. As DNA, the CDR3 is TGTGCCAGCAGTTTATCGCAGGGCGGCACTGAAGCTTTCTTT. This sequence encodes CASSLSQGGTEAFF.

The V and J genes are TRBV28 and TRBJ2-6; D unresolved. Trimming cost V 6 bases and J 0 bases, with 9 bases left between them. The CDR3 is 15 amino acids. CDR1 and CDR2 (germline): MDHEN, SYDVKM. In nucleotides, the CDR3 is TGTGCCAGCAGCCCCGGTGGCTCTGGGGCCAACGTCCTGACTTTC. Residues: CASSPGGSGANVLTF.

The genes are TRBV18 and TRBJ2-7; TRBD2 agrees at 9 bases. The V and J ends lost 5 bases and 5 bases, in that order; junction bases with no gene match: 4. The germline CDR1 and CDR2 sequences are KGHSH and LQKENI. There are 13 residues in the CDR3. DNA of the CDR3: TGTGCCAGCTCAGCTAGCGGGAATAACGAGCAGTACTTC. Its translation is CASSASGNNEQYF.

The rearrangement joins TRBV29-1 to TRBJ2-7; 8 bases are a match to TRBD1. Looked up from germline, CDR1 is SQVTM and CDR2 is ANQGSEA. This CDR3 has 14 amino acids. The V segment lost 7 bases and the J segment 0 bases; nucleotides outside the gene matches: 8. For the CDR3, the DNA is TGCAGCGCACTCCCGACAGGGGACTCCTACGAGCAGTACTTC. The encoded protein is CSALPTGDSYEQYF.

The chain links TRBV7-8 to TRBJ2-1; the match to TRBD2 covers 11 bases. The trim removed 1 base at V and 8 bases at J, leaving 10 bases unmatched. The CDR3 has 17 residues. CDR1 is SGHVS, CDR2 FQNEAQ, per germline. Here the CDR3 DNA reads TGTGCCAGCAGCTTAGTCAGCCTAGCGGGGGGCGGCGATGAGCAGTTCTTC. The encoded protein is CASSLVSLAGGGDEQFF.

This clone was seen only once. The rearrangement uses TRBV6-1 and TRBJ1-5; possible D gene TRBD1, 5 bases. V was trimmed by 2 bases and J by 0 bases, leaving 14 bases between them. The germline CDR1 and CDR2 sequences are MNHNS and SASEGT. The CDR3 consists of 17 residues. The CDR3 is CASSEYDRVYSNQPQHF. Here the CDR3 DNA reads TGTGCCAGCAGTGAATATGACAGAGTTTATAGCAATCAGCCCCAGCATTTT.

This rearrangement joins TRBV6-4 to TRBJ2-1; TRBD2 matches 9 bases. J gave up 5 bases and V 5 bases, and 10 bases lay outside the gene matches. Germline CDR1 is MRHNA and CDR2 is SNTAGT. The CDR3 spans 16 residues. DNA for the CDR3: TGTGCCAGCAGTTGGTCTGGCGGGGGGGACAACAATGAGCAGTTCTTC. It is translated as CASSWSGGGDNNEQFF.

The rearrangement links TRBV7-2 to TRBJ2-5, with 11 positions matching TRBD2. Germline V gene lookup returns CDR1 SGHTA and CDR2 FQGNSA. With 5 bases clipped from V and 5 bases from J, the junction kept 10 bases outside the gene matches. The CDR3 contains 16 residues. CDR3 loop: CASSTMASGGYETQYF. The CDR3 DNA sequence: TGTGCCAGCAGCACAATGGCTAGCGGGGGGTACGAGACCCAGTACTTC. Full variable domain (missing parts from reference TRBV7-2 and TRBJ2-5): GAGVSQSPSNKVTEKGKDVELRCDPISGHTALYWYRQSLGQGLEFLIYFQGNSAPDKSGLPSDRFSAERTGGSVSTLTIQRTQQEDSAVYLCASSTMASGGYETQYFGPGTRLLVL.

The chain has TRBV29-1 and TRBJ2-1; weak D call: TRBD1 (6 bases). CDR1 is SQVTM and CDR2 is ANQGSEA in the germline V gene. This CDR3 has 13 amino acids. Trimming removed 4 bases at V and 10 bases at J, with 17 bases between. The CDR3 DNA follows: TGCAGCGTTGTGCAGGGGCGCACCCTCGAGCAGTTCTTC. It is translated as CSVVQGRTLEQFF.